A single sample is the source of the 22 T cell receptor beta chains below, sequenced in a study of post-analysis software for immune sequencing data. Overall study findings and caveats: The study found TRBV5-6, TRBV5-1 and TRBV20-1 among about 5 TRBV segments more frequent in patients than controls.

The authors incorporated unique molecular identifiers into the TCR beta cDNA libraries. Each CDR3 protein is one row after TCRdb ran MiXCR on the PCR reads. The data contain over 700,000 distinct CDR3 sequences, approximately 30% of them singletons. Their cognate antigens are unknown. The source material was blood. The receptor source for this set is a girl aged 10 to 17 with multiple sclerosis.

The chain links TRBV20-1 to TRBJ2-5, with a possible D match to TRBD2 (5 bases). V was shortened by 3 bases and J by 6 bases, with 11 bases between the two germline ends. Germline CDR1 DFQATT, CDR2 SNEGSKA (reference sequence). The CDR3 is made up of 12 amino acids. Here the CDR3 DNA reads TGCAGTGCTAGTAAGGGAGCCAAGACCCAGTACTTC. Protein: CSASKGAKTQYF.

This clonotype was counted between two and nine times. This rearrangement joins TRBV20-1 to TRBJ1-4; D remains ambiguous. The CDR3 runs 12 residues. Trimming left V 3 bases short and J 11 bases short, with 13 bases between. Germline V gene sequence: CDR1 DFQATT, CDR2 SNEGSKA (reference sequence). The DNA of the CDR3 is TGCAGTGCTAGCGAAGGGAGGGATAAACTGTTTTTT. Residues: CSASEGRDKLFF.

The chain recombines TRBV20-1 with TRBJ2-1, with TRBD2 identical over 13 bases. V lost 5 bases to trimming and J lost 8 bases; unmatched junction nucleotides: 6. This CDR3 region has 14 residues. Germline V gene data show CDR1 as DFQATT and CDR2 as SNEGSKA (reference sequence). The CDR3 region has the DNA TGCAGTGCTCCACTCACTAGCGGGAGGGATGAGCAGTTCTTC. It translates to CSAPLTSGRDEQFF.

The chain links TRBV15 to TRBJ2-3; TRBD2 aligns across 9 bases. V was clipped by 5 bases and J by 3 bases; unmatched bases: 6. Germline V gene data show CDR1 as LNHNV and CDR2 as YYDKDF (reference sequence). The CDR3 runs 15 residues. As DNA, the CDR3 is TGTGCCACCAGCGTAAGCGGGGGGCGTACAGATACGCAGTATTTT. Encoded protein: CATSVSGGRTDTQYF.

The chain links TRBV5-5 to TRBJ2-3, with unresolved D. This CDR3 region has 14 residues. Trimming pared 3 bases from V and 4 bases from J, leaving 12 bases between. Per germline, CDR1 SGHKS and CDR2 YYEKEE (reference sequence). CDR3 loop: CASSWAHAADTQYF. DNA for the CDR3: TGTGCCAGCAGCTGGGCGCATGCCGCAGATACGCAGTATTTT. The full variable domain, rest sourced from reference TRBV5-5 and TRBJ2-3, is DAGVTQSPTHLIKTRGQQVTLRCSPISGHKSVSWYQQVLGQGPQFIFQYYEKEERGRGNFPDRFSARQFPNYSSELNVNALLLGDSALYLCASSWAHAADTQYFGPGTRLTVL.

In the case of this clonotype: Germline is not matched at one junction end, which may reflect a read error. J is TRBJ1-2 and V is TRBV28; D unclear. This CDR3 has 12 amino acids. Germline V gives CDR1 MDHEN, CDR2 SYDVKM. The CDR3 nucleotides read TGTGCCAGCAATGCCGAGAAGTATGACTACACCTTC. Translated, it gives CASNAEKYDYTF.

The chain combines TRBV12-3 or TRBV12-4 with TRBJ2-1, with 8 positions matching TRBD1. This CDR3 spans 15 amino acids. J lost 13 bases, V lost 3 bases, and 14 bases had no gene match. The CDR3 protein is CASSLNGQGSETQFF. CDR3 coding DNA: TGTGCCAGCAGTTTGAACGGACAGGGAAGCGAGACCCAGTTCTTC.

This clonotype has more than one count but fewer than ten. This chain connects TRBV20-1 to TRBJ2-1, with D maybe TRBD2 (6 bases). The end of the DNA is better explained by TRBJ2-7, so the J call may be wrong. Germline lookup yields CDR1 DFQATT and CDR2 SNEGSKA (reference sequence). CDR3 length: 14 amino acids. CDR3 DNA: TGCAGTGCTGGGGTAACTAGCTCCTACAATGAGCAGTACTTC. Translating gives CSAGVTSSYNEQYF.

The chain is built from TRBV6-5 and TRBJ2-1; D unresolved. V shed 2 bases and J shed 9 bases, with 5 bases lying between them. CDR3 length: 11 amino acids. Germline CDR1 reads MNHEY; CDR2 reads SVGAGI. This chain's CDR3 is CASSYPGEQFF. As DNA, the CDR3 is TGTGCCAGCAGTTACCCCGGTGAGCAGTTCTTC.

This clonotype was seen many times. The gene calls are TRBV5-6 and TRBJ2-2; possibly TRBD2 for D (5 bases). Germline V lookup: CDR1 SGHDT, CDR2 YYEEEE. This CDR3 comprises 14 residues. V was pared by 4 bases and J by 7 bases, with 14 bases between. This CDR3 reads CASSPPVRVGELFF. The CDR3 DNA sequence: TGTGCCAGCAGCCCACCAGTGCGGGTCGGGGAGCTGTTTTTT.

This clonotype turned up a few times. The chain carries TRBV29-1 and TRBJ2-1; 7 bases match TRBD2. The CDR3 runs to 11 residues. CDR1 is SQVTM and CDR2 is ANQGSEA in the germline V gene. CDR3: CICGGGNEQFF. The CDR3 bases are TGCATCTGTGGGGGGGGGAATGAGCAGTTCTTC.

This clonotype appeared many times. V gene TRBV7-9 combines with J gene TRBJ2-7; D unresolved. There are 13 residues in the CDR3. CDR1 SEHNR and CDR2 FQNEAQ come from the germline V gene (reference sequence). V lost 4 bases to trimming and J lost 1 base, with 8 bases between them. For the CDR3, the DNA is TGTGCCAGCAGCTCTGGGGAATCCTACGAGCAGTACTTC. It yields the protein CASSSGESYEQYF.

This clonotype was found a few times. The chain carries TRBV13 and TRBJ2-3; D is unclear. Trimming pared 5 bases from V and 0 bases from J, leaving 12 bases between. The germline V gene encodes CDR1 PRHDT and CDR2 FYEKMQ (reference sequence). The CDR3 has 15 amino acids. In DNA form, the CDR3 reads TGTGCCAGCAGCCGACTCCAACAGAGCACAGATACGCAGTATTTT. Encoded protein: CASSRLQQSTDTQYF.

This clonotype was picked up a small number of times. V is TRBV3-1 and J is TRBJ2-5; D unclear. This CDR3 contains 15 residues. V lost 0 bases and J 1 base, leaving 9 bases between the germline ends. The V gene's germline CDR1 is LGHDT and CDR2 YNNKEL (reference sequence). The CDR3: CASSQDGLSQETQYF. The CDR3 DNA follows: TGTGCCAGCAGCCAAGATGGGCTGAGCCAAGAGACCCAGTACTTC.

The V and J genes are TRBV4-2 and TRBJ1-1; D is undetermined. Germline values: CDR1 LGHNA, CDR2 YNFKEQ. The CDR3 is made up of 15 amino acids. V was clipped by 4 bases and J by 0 bases, with 12 bases between them. The CDR3 region is CASSPQAGMNTEAFF. The CDR3 DNA follows: TGTGCCAGCAGCCCCCAGGCCGGGATGAACACTGAAGCTTTCTTT.

V gene TRBV5-1 combines with J gene TRBJ2-1, with 9 bases matching TRBD1. The length of the CDR3 is 14 residues. Germline CDR1 and CDR2: SGHRS and YFSETQ. Trimming cost V 6 bases and J 7 bases; bases outside gene matches: 8. CDR3 nucleotides: TGCGCCAGCACAATCGGGACAGGGTTAAATGAGCAGTTCTTC. Its translation: CASTIGTGLNEQFF.

This clonotype was observed a few times. V usage is TRBV7-8 and J usage is TRBJ2-1; TRBD2 might be the D (5 bases). V was cut by 0 bases and J by 8 bases, with 14 bases left in between. The germline V gene has CDR1 SGHVS and CDR2 FQNEAQ. This CDR3 has 15 amino acids. CDR3 amino acids: CASSLAAGPGDEQFF. CDR3 in DNA: TGTGCCAGCAGCTTAGCGGCAGGCCCCGGGGATGAGCAGTTCTTC.

This clonotype has only a few counts. V usage is TRBV4-3 and J usage is TRBJ2-1; 11 positions agree with TRBD1. V shed 8 bases and J 8 bases; nucleotides not matched to a gene: 11. Per germline, CDR1 LGHNA and CDR2 YSLEER. There are 15 residues in the CDR3. The CDR3 is CASSPAGQGGHEQFF. CDR3 coding DNA: TGCGCCAGCTCTCCGGCGGGACAGGGGGGCCATGAGCAGTTCTTC.

This clonotype was counted between two and nine times. The chain carries TRBV20-1 and TRBJ1-2; TRBD1 aligns across 7 bases. The V gene end was trimmed by 1 base and the J gene end by 1 base; junction bases not matched to a gene: 12. Germline values: CDR1 DFQATT, CDR2 SNEGSKA (reference sequence). The CDR3 has 17 amino acids. The CDR3 DNA follows: TGCAGTGCTAGAGGTTCCTACGCAGGGGGTGTTAACTATGGCTACACCTTC. This sequence encodes CSARGSYAGGVNYGYTF.

This clonotype has at least ten counts. This chain uses TRBV4-1 with TRBJ2-7, with TRBD2 matching 8 bases. The CDR3 contains 15 residues. The V and J ends lost 0 bases and 3 bases, in that order; junction bases with no gene match: 4. Germline V gene sequence: CDR1 MGHRA, CDR2 YSYEKL. CDR3 in amino acids: CASSQESGLVYEQYF. The CDR3 bases are TGCGCCAGCAGCCAAGAGTCGGGACTAGTCTACGAGCAGTACTTC.

The table lists this clonotype with many counts. V is TRBV29-1 and J is TRBJ1-1; no clear D. CDR3 length: 12 residues. V was trimmed by 6 bases and J by 1 base, leaving 9 bases between them. Germline CDR1 SQVTM, CDR2 ANQGSEA. The CDR3, as DNA: TGCAGCGTCGCGCCCGGGAACACTGAAGCTTTCTTT. This sequence encodes CSVAPGNTEAFF.

The table lists this clonotype with a few counts. This sequence joins TRBV24-1 and TRBJ2-4; 8 bases fit TRBD1. The ends lost 5 bases at V and 8 bases at J; junction bases unmatched: 4. The CDR3 covers 13 residues. In germline, CDR1 is KGHDR, CDR2 SFDVKD. For the CDR3, the DNA is TGTGCCACCAGTGCAGGGGGCCTCCACATTCAGTACTTC. Protein sequence: CATSAGGLHIQYF.